The 14 T cell receptor beta chains below come from one sample, sequenced in a study of multiple sclerosis patients with progressive multifocal leukoencephalopathy. The time point denotes: time of PML onset. The protocol was immunoSEQ multiplex PCR, while the TCRdb copy is restricted to in-frame clones and leaves out a portion. The data contain 31,000 or so clones, 87% of them singletons. Sequencing used PBMCs, obtained from a patient treated with natalizumab. These receptors all stem from a middle-aged woman with progressive multifocal leukoencephalopathy.

This clone came up once. The chain recombines TRBV7-8 with TRBJ2-7, with D possibly matching TRBD1 (8 bases). Germline CDR1 SGHVS, CDR2 FQNEAQ. Between the trimmed V and J ends, which lost 7 bases and 2 bases, there was a span of 24 bases. This CDR3 is built from 17 residues. This CDR3 reads CASTTGGPASGTYEQYF. CDR3 sequence (DNA): TGTGCCAGCACAACAGGGGGGCCCGCTAGCGGAACCTACGAGCAGTACTTC.

The chain links TRBV4-1 to TRBJ2-7; 7 positions match TRBD2. There are 15 residues in the CDR3. The ends lost 0 bases at V and 3 bases at J; junction bases unmatched: 5. CDR1 MGHRA and CDR2 YSYEKL come from the germline V gene. CDR3 region: CASSQDWGGNYEQYF. CDR3 in DNA: TGCGCCAGCAGCCAAGATTGGGGGGGGAACTACGAGCAGTACTTC.

The CDR3 DNA sequence: TGTGCCAGCAACCCCCGTAGCGGGGCGGCTTATGAGCAGTTCTTC. Translated, it gives CASNPRSGAAYEQFF. The J gene is TRBJ2-1, the V gene TRBV6-5; 8 bases fit TRBD2. Germline assignment: CDR1 MNHEY and CDR2 SVGAGI. The J segment lost 8 bases and the V segment lost 7 bases, leaving 13 bases of the junction unmatched. This CDR3 region has 15 residues.

The genes are TRBV6-5 and TRBJ2-5, with TRBD1 identical over 10 bases. The germline CDR1 and CDR2 sequences are MNHEY and SVGAGI. Losses at the gene ends were 2 bases for V and 3 bases for J; bases not matched to a gene: 3. This CDR3 comprises 15 residues. The CDR3 spells CASSYRGTGEETQYF. The CDR3 DNA follows: TGTGCCAGCAGTTACCGTGGGACAGGGGAAGAGACCCAGTACTTC.

The chain uses TRBV7-9 and TRBJ1-6; D unclear. Trimming took 1 base from V and 4 from J, leaving 5 bases between them. The CDR3 has 14 amino acids. CDR1 is SEHNR and CDR2 is FQNEAQ in the germline V gene (reference sequence). CDR3 DNA: TGTGCCAGCAGCTTAGAACAGTATAATTCACCCCTCCACTTT. It encodes CASSLEQYNSPLHF.

V and J are TRBV9 and TRBJ2-3; TRBD1 matches 7 bases. Germline V gives CDR1 SGDLS, CDR2 YYNGEE. This CDR3 has 16 amino acids. The V gene end was trimmed by 0 bases and the J gene end by 0 bases; junction bases not matched to a gene: 4. CDR3 amino acids: CASSVGGGQSTDTQYF. The CDR3 coding sequence is TGTGCCAGCAGCGTAGGTGGGGGACAGAGCACAGATACGCAGTATTTT. Variable domain in full (rest from reference TRBV9 and TRBJ2-3): DSGVTQTPKHLITATGQRVTLRCSPRSGDLSVYWYQQSLDQGLQFLIQYYNGEERAKGNILERFSAQQFPDLHSELNLSSLELGDSALYFCASSVGGGQSTDTQYFGPGTRLTVL.

This clone was seen a few times. The V gene is TRBV5-4, the J gene TRBJ1-1; D is ambiguous. Per the germline V gene, CDR1 is SGHNT and CDR2 is YYREEE (reference sequence). V lost 4 bases and J lost 3, with 13 bases in between. CDR3 length equals 14 residues. The chain's CDR3 is CASSPAVSDTEAFF. For the CDR3, the DNA is TGTGCCAGCAGCCCCGCCGTGTCGGACACTGAAGCTTTCTTT.

This clone showed up just once. The chain couples TRBV5-4 to TRBJ1-4; D not certain. V shed 2 bases and J shed 5 bases, with 13 bases lying between them. Germline V gives CDR1 SGHNT, CDR2 YYREEE (reference sequence). The CDR3 sequence is 15 residues long. The DNA of the CDR3 is TGTGCCAGCAGCTTTGGTGGCTTTGGGAATGAAAAACTGTTTTTT. It encodes CASSFGGFGNEKLFF. Full variable domain (outside the CDR3, taken from reference TRBV5-4 and TRBJ1-4): ETGVTQSPTHLIKTRGQQVTLRCSSQSGHNTVSWYQQALGQGPQFIFQYYREEENGRGNFPPRFSGLQFPNYSSELNVNALELDDSALYLCASSFGGFGNEKLFFGSGTQLSVL.

The V and J genes are TRBV25-1 and TRBJ1-1; D unresolved. The V end lost 7 bases, the J end lost 6 bases, and 12 bases lay between the germline ends. Germline assignment: CDR1 MGHDK and CDR2 SYGVNS. This CDR3 region has 12 residues. The CDR3 sequence is CASTALSSEAFF. For the CDR3, the DNA is TGTGCCAGCACCGCACTGTCTTCTGAAGCTTTCTTT.

The V call is TRBV19, the J call TRBJ1-5, with 9 bases identical to TRBD1. V dropped 4 bases and J dropped 4; count of bases not matched to a gene: 8. CDR3 size: 16 residues. Germline V CDR1 and CDR2: LNHDA, SQIVND (reference sequence). The CDR3 DNA reads as TGTGCCAGTAGTAGGTCGGACAGGGGCAGTAATCAGCCCCAGCATTTT. Its translation: CASSRSDRGSNQPQHF.

The rearrangement links TRBV2 to TRBJ1-3; TRBD1 might be the D (5 bases). There are 16 residues in the CDR3. Germline CDR1 SNHLY, CDR2 FYNNEI. V lost 3 bases to trimming and J lost 0 bases, with 12 bases between them. CDR3 sequence reads: CASSDWGSNSGNTIYF. In nucleotides, the CDR3 is TGTGCCAGCAGTGATTGGGGGAGTAACTCTGGAAACACCATATATTTT.

This chain connects TRBV2 to TRBJ1-1; D is perhaps TRBD1 (5 bases). The CDR3 totals 16 residues. V dropped 2 bases and J dropped 1 base, with 14 bases sitting between them. The germline CDR1 and CDR2 sequences are SNHLY and FYNNEI. CDR3 loop: CASSESVGAQNTEAFF. The CDR3 region has the DNA TGTGCCAGCAGTGAATCCGTAGGGGCACAGAACACTGAAGCTTTCTTT.

The V call is TRBV7-9, the J call TRBJ2-5; the D gene is possibly TRBD1 (5 bases). The CDR3 has 15 amino acids. CDR1 and CDR2 from the germline V gene are SEHNR and FQNEAQ (reference sequence). Between the trimmed V and J ends, which lost 2 bases and 3 bases, there was a span of 13 bases. In DNA form, the CDR3 reads TGTGCCAGCAGCTTACGGTCGACAGCCGAAGAGACCCAGTACTTC. This gives the protein CASSLRSTAEETQYF.

The chain combines TRBV30 with TRBJ2-3, with 7 bases aligning to TRBD2. The CDR3 runs to 14 residues. Germline CDR1 and CDR2: GTSNPN and SVGIG (reference sequence). V gave up 5 bases and J gave up 1 base; unmatched junction bases: 6. CDR3 coding DNA: TGTGCCTGGGCGGGGCTAGCGGGCACAGATACGCAGTATTTT. Translation: CAWAGLAGTDTQYF.